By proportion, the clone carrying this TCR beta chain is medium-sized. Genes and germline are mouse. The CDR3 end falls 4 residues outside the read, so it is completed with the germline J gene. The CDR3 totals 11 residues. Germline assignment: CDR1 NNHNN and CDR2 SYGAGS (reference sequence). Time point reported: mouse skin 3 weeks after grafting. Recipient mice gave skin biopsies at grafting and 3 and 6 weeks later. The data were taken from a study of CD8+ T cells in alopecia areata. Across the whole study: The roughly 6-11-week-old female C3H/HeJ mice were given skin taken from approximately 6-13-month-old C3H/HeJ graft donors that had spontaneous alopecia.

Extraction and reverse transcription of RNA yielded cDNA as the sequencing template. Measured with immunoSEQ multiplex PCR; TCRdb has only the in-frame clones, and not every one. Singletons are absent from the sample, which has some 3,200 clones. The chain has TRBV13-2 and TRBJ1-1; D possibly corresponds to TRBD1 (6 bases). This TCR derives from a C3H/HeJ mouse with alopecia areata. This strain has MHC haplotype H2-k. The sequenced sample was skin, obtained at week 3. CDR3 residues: CASDREPEVFF. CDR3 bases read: TGTGCCAGCGACAGGGAACCA.